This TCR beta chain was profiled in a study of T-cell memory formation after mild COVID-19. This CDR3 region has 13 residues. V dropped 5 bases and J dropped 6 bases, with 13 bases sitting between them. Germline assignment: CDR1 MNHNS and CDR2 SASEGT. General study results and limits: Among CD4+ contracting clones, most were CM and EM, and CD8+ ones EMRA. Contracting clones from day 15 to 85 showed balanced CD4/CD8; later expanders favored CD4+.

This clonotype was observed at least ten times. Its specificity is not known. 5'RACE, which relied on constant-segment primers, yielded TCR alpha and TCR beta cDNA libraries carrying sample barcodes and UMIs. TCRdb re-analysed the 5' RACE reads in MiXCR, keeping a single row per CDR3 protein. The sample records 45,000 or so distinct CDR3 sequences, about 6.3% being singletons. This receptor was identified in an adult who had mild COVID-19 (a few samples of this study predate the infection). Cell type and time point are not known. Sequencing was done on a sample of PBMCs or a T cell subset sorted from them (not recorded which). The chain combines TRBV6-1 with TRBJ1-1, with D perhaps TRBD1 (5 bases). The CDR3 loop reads CASSPPGSPEAFF. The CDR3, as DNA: TGTGCCAGCAGTCCCCCAGGGAGCCCTGAAGCTTTCTTT.